This TCR beta chain was profiled in a study of T cell responses to AZD1222 COVID-19 vaccine. About the study: Pooling covered second doses at about 4 or about 12 weeks.

Findings of the study overall: Only a handful of people who got AZD1222 tested seropositive at baseline. Spike-specific TCR breadth and depth grew following two AZD1222 doses.

Sequencing used immunoSEQ multiplex PCR; TCRdb keeps in-frame clones, though not all of them. The sample shows some 130,000 clones, around nine tenths of them seen only once. The CDR3 is 15 residues long. Germline V CDR1 and CDR2: KGHDR, SFDVKD. Trimming took 3 bases from V and 6 from J; bases not matched to a gene: 8. Notes on this clone: Its cognate antigen is unknown.

This receptor was identified in an adult in good health. The chain uses TRBV24-1 and TRBJ2-3, with 7 bases that match TRBD1. The source material was peripheral blood, sampled on day 0 of AZD1222 vaccination. The CDR3 DNA follows: TGTGCCACCAGTGATCAGACAGGGAGAGGGGATACGCAGTATTTT. Its protein is CATSDQTGRGDTQYF.